This T cell receptor beta chain was sequenced in a study of T cells after yellow fever vaccination. Study context: Preparing low-cell-number fractions relied on SMART-Seq v4 Ultra Low Input.

Study-level results: One caveat is that FACS-sorted repertoires could contain abundant clonotypes contaminating from the bulk population. Overlap between CD4 and CD8 compartments was detected for a small share of clonotypes.

Making TCR cDNA involved 5'RACE template switching, which added UMIs and a universal primer site. TCRdb processed the 5' RACE reads anew with MiXCR; each CDR3 protein has one entry. The sample has 450,000 to 550,000 distinct CDR3 sequences, 21% seen once. This clonotype showed up just a few times. Its specificity is unknown. This specimen was PBMCs, taken 20 to 25 days after the first yellow fever vaccination. The clonotype originates from a man aged 18 to 30 who received the YFV17D yellow fever vaccine.

The CDR3 DNA is TGTGCCAGCAGCTTGGCCGGCAGGTTCAATCAGCCCCAGCATTTT. Translated: CASSLAGRFNQPQHF. V is TRBV5-5 and J is TRBJ1-5; D uncertain. This CDR3 is built from 15 residues. Trimming cost V 0 bases and J 3 bases, with 10 bases left between them. Germline assignment: CDR1 SGHKS and CDR2 YYEKEE (reference sequence).